This T cell receptor (beta chain) was identified during a study of blood T cell repertoires in COVID-19 (dated by TCRdb to the early 2020s). Regarding the study in general: Samples covering the acute and convalescent phases of COVID-19 were provided by collaborators in the United States, Italy and Spain. The prospective study material was composed of cDNA or gDNA derived from T cells, B-cell-depleted T cells, or PBMCs. Deeply sampled blood TCRbeta repertoires from subjects exposed to, actively infected with, or recovered from COVID-19 were included in the dataset. The repertoires were released in a freely available public database meant as a resource for research on the immune response to SARS-CoV-2. Samples were obtained from the ongoing ImmuneRACE study (first 160 participants) and from 1,254 subjects provided by 6 global collaborators. Nearly every sample came with metadata listing a de-identified subject ID, COVID-19 status, age in years and sex. Where available, HLA class I and class II types were taken from metadata supplied by the sample provider and were not determined by assay-based typing.

CDR1 and CDR2 (SGHVS, FQNEAQ) derive from the germline V gene. Its CDR3 holds 15 amino acids, cysteine through phenylalanine. The entry retains the CDR3 DNA only, 45 bases that are in frame from base 1. After removal of 5 bases from V and 5 bases from J, the junction retains 5 bases not matched to a gene. TCRbeta CDR3 regions were amplified from genomic DNA using the immunoSEQ Assay, a bias-controlled multiplex PCR. In the original analysis: The number of nucleated cells in each sample was estimated by amplification of reference gene primers within the assay. To quantify the absolute abundance of each unique TCRbeta CDR3 rearrangement, sequence reads were collapsed and filtered. For each sample, productive Simpson clonality was calculated as the square root of Simpson's diversity index over productive rearrangements. TCRdb retrieved this table from immuneACCESS and kept in-frame rearrangements only. Not all clones are present; in checked studies, unresolved V genes account for under half, and no reason is known for the remainder. The V and J calls and clone size are taken from that table; D and trimming were inferred from the DNA. The table for this sample lists around 97,000 clones; 70% to 85% of them were counted only once. Jointly, the top ten make up about 10% of the sample.

What the work shows at the level of the full study, not this receptor alone: Clinical and demographic metadata were provided uncurated, with the amount varying by source and participant.

With respect to this clone: Its antigen target is currently unknown. No base qualities exist here, and no much larger clone lies one base off it.

Each collaborating institution followed its own protocols to collect whole blood in K2EDTA tubes. Collaborator samples were shipped for TCRbeta analysis as frozen whole blood, isolated PBMCs, or DNA extracted from either sample type. The source of this sequence is a man aged 70-80 years with acute or convalescent COVID-19. This receptor chain uses TRBV7-8 and TRBJ1-4; 10 bases in between match TRBD1. Sequencing used peripheral blood. The nucleotides read TGTGCCAGCAGCGGGAGGACAGGGGGAAATGAAAAACTGTTTTTT. Protein translation: CASSGRTGGNEKLFF.